A selection of T cell receptor beta chains follows, all from one sample in a study of TIL therapy for anti-PD-1-resistant metastatic lung cancer. Using immunoSEQ multiplex PCR, the repertoire was profiled, and TCRdb retains in-frame clones only, with some absent. The sample lists some 90,000 clones; around 71% were seen once. The sample consisted of tumor tissue, taken at baseline. All receptors derive from a person aged 25 to 80 with non-small cell lung cancer. Both conserved end residues are part of each CDR3. D genes are given only for firm matches. Rows may omit the clone size; those that give it use once, few, many or a size class.

TRBV9	few	TRBD2	TRBJ2-1	TGTGCCAGCAGCCTTCCTTTGGTCCCGCGACTAGCGGGAGGAGGGCATGAGCAGTTCTTC	CASSLPLVPRLAGGGHEQFF
TRBV28	.	.	TRBJ1-1	TGTGCCAGCAGCTTTTCCAGGACAGAAGCTTTCTTT	CASSFSRTEAFF
TRBV12-5	.	.	TRBJ2-5	TGTGCTAGTGGCCTCGGACAGGGAGGGCCAGAGACCCAGTACTTC	CASGLGQGGPETQYF
TRBV10-2	.	TRBD2	TRBJ2-1	TGCGCCAGCAGTGAGTTGTTAGCGGGAGGGCCAGAGTTCTTC	CASSELLAGGPEFF
TRBV4-3	.	TRBD1	TRBJ2-3	TGCGCCAGCAGCCAAGATGGGACAGGGGGTAGCACAGATACGCAGTATTTT	CASSQDGTGGSTDTQYF
TRBV29-1	.	.	TRBJ2-7	TGCAGCGTTGTCCTTACCTACGAGCAGTACTTC	CSVVLTYEQYF
TRBV19	.	TRBD1	TRBJ1-4	TGTGCCAGTAGTATGAAGGCTGTTCAATTGCGACAGGGGAATGAAAAACTGTTTTTT	CASSMKAVQLRQGNEKLFF
TRBV4-1	.	.	TRBJ2-1	TGCGCCAGCAGCCAAAGAGGGGCAGGGGCCGCCCTAGGTGAGCAGTTCTTC	CASSQRGAGAALGEQFF
TRBV9	.	.	TRBJ1-3	TGTGCCAGCAGCCAGGGGACACTTAGCTCTGGAAACACCATATATTTT	CASSQGTLSSGNTIYF
TRBV6-5	.	TRBD1	TRBJ2-7	TGTGCCAGCAGCCGTGACAGGGTGGGCGAGCAGTACTTC	CASSRDRVGEQYF